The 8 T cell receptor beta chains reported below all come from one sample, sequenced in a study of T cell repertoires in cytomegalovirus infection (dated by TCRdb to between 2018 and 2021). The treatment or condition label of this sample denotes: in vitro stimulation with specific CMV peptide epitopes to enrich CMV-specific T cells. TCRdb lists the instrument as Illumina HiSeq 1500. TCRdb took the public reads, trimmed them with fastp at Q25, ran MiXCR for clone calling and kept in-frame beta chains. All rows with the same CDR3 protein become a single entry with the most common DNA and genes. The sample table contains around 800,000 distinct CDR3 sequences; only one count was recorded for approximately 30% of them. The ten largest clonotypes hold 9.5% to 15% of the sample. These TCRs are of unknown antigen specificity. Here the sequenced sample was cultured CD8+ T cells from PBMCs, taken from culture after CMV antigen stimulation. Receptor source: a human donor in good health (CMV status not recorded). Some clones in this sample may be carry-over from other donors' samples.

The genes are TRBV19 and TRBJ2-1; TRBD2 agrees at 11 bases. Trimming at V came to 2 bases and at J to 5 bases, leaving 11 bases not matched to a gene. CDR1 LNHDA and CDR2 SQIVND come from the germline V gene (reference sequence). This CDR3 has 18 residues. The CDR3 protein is CASSIRLAGGGSHNEQFF. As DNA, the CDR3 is TGTGCCAGTAGTATACGGCTAGCGGGGGGTGGGTCCCACAATGAGCAGTTCTTC.

The CDR3, as DNA: TGTGCCAGCAGACCGTCATTAGGCTACGAGCAGTACTTC. Its translation is CASRPSLGYEQYF. The chain has TRBV7-9 and TRBJ2-7; unclear D gene. This CDR3 has 13 amino acids. Germline CDR1 SEHNR, CDR2 FQNEAQ (reference sequence). Trimming removed 6 bases at V and 3 bases at J, with 12 bases between.

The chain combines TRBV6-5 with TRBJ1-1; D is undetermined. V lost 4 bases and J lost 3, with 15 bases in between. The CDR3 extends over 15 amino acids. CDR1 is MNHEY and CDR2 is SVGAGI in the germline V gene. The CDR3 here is CASSFTSRWDTEAFF. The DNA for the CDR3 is TGTGCCAGCAGTTTTACTTCTCGGTGGGACACTGAAGCTTTCTTT.

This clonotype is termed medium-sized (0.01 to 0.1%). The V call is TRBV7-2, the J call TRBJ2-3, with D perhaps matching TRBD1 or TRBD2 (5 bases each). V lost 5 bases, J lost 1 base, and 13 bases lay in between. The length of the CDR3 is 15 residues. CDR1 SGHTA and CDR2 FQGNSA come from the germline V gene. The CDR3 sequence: CASSRRGEGTDTQYF. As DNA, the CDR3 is TGTGCCAGCAGCCGAAGGGGAGAGGGCACAGATACGCAGTATTTT.

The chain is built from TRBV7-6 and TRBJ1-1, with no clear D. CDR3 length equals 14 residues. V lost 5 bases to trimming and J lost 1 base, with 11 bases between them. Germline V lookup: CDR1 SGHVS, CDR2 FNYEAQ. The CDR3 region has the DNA TGTGCCAGCAGCCCTGCTGGGGAGAACACTGAAGCTTTCTTT. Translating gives CASSPAGENTEAFF.

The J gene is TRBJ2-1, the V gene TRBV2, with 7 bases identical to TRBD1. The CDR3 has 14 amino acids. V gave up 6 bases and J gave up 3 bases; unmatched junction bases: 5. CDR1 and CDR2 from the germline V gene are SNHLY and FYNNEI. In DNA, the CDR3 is TGTGCCAGCAGCCGGGACAGCCTCTACAATGAGCAGTTCTTC. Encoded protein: CASSRDSLYNEQFF. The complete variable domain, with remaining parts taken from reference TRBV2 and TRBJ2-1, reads EPEVTQTPSHQVTQMGQEVILRCVPISNHLYFYWYRQILGQKVEFLVSFYNNEISEKSEIFDDQFSVERPDGSNFTLKIRSTKLEDSAMYFCASSRDSLYNEQFFGPGTRLTVL.

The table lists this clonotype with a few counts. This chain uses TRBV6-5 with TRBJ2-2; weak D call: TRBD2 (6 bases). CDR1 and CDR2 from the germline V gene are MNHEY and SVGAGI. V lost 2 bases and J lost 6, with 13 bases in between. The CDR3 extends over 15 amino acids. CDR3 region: CASSYASGGSGELFF. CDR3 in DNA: TGTGCCAGCAGTTACGCATCCGGGGGATCCGGGGAGCTGTTTTTT.

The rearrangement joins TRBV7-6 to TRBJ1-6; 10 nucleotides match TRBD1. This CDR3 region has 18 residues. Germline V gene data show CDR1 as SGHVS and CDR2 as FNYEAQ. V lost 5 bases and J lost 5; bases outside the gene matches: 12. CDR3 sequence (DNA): TGTGCCAGCAGCCGAGGGGACAGGGGACCATTCGATAATTCACCCCTCCACTTT. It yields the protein CASSRGDRGPFDNSPLHF.